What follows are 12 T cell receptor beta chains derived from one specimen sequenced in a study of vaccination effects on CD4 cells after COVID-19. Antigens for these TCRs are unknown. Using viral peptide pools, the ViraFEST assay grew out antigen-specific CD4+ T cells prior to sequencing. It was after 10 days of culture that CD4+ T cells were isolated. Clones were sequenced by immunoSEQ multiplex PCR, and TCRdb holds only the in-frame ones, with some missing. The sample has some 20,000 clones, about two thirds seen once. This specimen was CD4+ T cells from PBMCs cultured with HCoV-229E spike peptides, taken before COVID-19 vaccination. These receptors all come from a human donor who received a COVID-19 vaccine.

Written as DNA, the CDR3 is TGTGCCATCAGTGAGTCTCCGACTGAAGCTTTCTTT. This gives the protein CAISESPTEAFF. The chain couples TRBV10-3 to TRBJ1-1; D unclear. Between the trimmed V and J ends, which lost 0 bases and 5 bases, there was a span of 4 bases. There are 12 residues in the CDR3. Germline values: CDR1 ENHRY, CDR2 SYGVKD.

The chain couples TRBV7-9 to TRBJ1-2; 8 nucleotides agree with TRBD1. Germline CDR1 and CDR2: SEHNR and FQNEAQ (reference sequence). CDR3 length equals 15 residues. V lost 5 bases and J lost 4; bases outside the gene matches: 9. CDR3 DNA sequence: TGTGCCAGCAGCGCCCAGACAGGGGTTAGCTATGGCTACACCTTC. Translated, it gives CASSAQTGVSYGYTF.

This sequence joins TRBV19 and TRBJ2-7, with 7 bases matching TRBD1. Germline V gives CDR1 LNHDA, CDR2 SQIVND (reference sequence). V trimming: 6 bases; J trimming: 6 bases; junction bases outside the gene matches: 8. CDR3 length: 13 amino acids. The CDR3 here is CASSPDRALEQYF. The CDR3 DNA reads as TGTGCCAGTAGCCCAGACAGGGCTCTCGAGCAGTACTTC.

The CDR3 sequence is CASSQGGGREGQPQHF. The CDR3 bases are TGTGCCAGCAGCCAAGGGGGGGGGAGGGAAGGGCAGCCCCAGCATTTT. The chain recombines TRBV3-1 (or the pseudogene TRBV3-2) with TRBJ1-5; tentative D call: TRBD1 (5 bases). The CDR3 spans 16 residues. Trimming removed 1 base from V and 7 bases from J, with 17 bases in between. CDR1 is LGHDT, CDR2 YNNKEL, per germline (reference sequence).

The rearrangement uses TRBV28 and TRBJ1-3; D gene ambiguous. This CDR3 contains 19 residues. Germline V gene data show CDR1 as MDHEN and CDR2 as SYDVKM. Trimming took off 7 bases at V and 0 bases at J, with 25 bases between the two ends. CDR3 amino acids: CASNYEKSEPIRSGNTIYF. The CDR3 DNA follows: TGTGCCAGCAATTACGAGAAGAGTGAGCCCATCCGCTCTGGAAACACCATATATTTT.

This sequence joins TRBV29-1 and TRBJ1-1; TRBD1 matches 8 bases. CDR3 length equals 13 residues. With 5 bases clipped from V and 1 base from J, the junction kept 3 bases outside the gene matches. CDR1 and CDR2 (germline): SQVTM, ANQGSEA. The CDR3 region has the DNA TGCAGCGTTTGGACAGGGCGGAACACTGAAGCTTTCTTT. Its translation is CSVWTGRNTEAFF.

CDR3 region: CASSLMTANTEAFF. In DNA, the CDR3 is TGTGCCAGCAGCCTAATGACAGCTAACACTGAAGCTTTCTTT. This rearrangement joins TRBV7-9 to TRBJ1-1; D is perhaps TRBD1 (5 bases). This CDR3 region has 14 residues. Germline V gene lookup returns CDR1 SEHNR and CDR2 FQNEAQ (reference sequence). Trimming took 5 bases from V and 2 from J, leaving 12 bases between them.

CDR3 protein: CASRVELAKNIQYF. The CDR3 coding sequence is TGTGCCAGCAGGGTGGAATTAGCCAAAAACATTCAGTACTTC. The V gene is TRBV6-5, the J gene TRBJ2-4; D not resolved. V lost 6 bases and J 0 bases, leaving 9 bases between the germline ends. The germline CDR1 and CDR2 sequences are MNHEY and SVGAGI. There are 14 residues in the CDR3.

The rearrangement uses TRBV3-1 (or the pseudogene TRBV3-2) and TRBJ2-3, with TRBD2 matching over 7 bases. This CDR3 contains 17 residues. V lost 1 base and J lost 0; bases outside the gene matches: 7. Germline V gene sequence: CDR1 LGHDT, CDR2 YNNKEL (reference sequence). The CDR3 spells CASSQGWSSGSTDTQYF. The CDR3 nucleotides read TGTGCCAGCAGCCAAGGGTGGAGTAGCGGGAGCACAGATACGCAGTATTTT.

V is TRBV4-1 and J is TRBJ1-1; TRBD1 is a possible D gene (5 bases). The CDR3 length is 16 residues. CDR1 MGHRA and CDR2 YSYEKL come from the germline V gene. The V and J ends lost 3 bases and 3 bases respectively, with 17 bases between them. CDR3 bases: TGCGCCAGCAGCCAGATTCCGGGGACTTATCACACTGAAGCTTTCTTT. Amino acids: CASSQIPGTYHTEAFF.

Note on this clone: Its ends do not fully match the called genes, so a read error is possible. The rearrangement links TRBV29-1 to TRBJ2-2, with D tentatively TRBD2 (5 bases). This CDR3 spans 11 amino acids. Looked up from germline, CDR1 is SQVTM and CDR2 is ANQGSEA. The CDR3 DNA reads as TGCAGCGTTAAAGAGGGCGGGGAGCTGTTTTTT. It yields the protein CSVKEGGELFF.

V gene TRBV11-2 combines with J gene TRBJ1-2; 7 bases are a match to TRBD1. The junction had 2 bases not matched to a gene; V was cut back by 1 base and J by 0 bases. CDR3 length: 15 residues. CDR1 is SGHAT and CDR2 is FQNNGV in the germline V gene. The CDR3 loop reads CASSLVRGTNYGYTF. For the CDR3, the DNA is TGTGCCAGCAGCTTAGTCAGGGGGACTAACTATGGCTACACCTTC.